This is a list of T cell receptor beta chains from one sample in a study of OX40 agonist ivuxolimab in advanced cancers. The table came from immunoSEQ multiplex PCR; TCRdb's copy has only in-frame clones and leaves some out. Here the sample spans approximately 80,000 clones, less than 95% being singletons. The sample was CD4+ or CD8+ T cells sorted from blood, taken in a trial of the OX40 agonist ivuxolimab. The origin of the receptors is an adult with an advanced solid tumor such as melanoma, head and neck, liver or kidney cancer. Both conserved end residues are part of each CDR3. A D gene is named only where the DNA matches it firmly. Clone size is stated in some rows and not others, as once, few, many or a class when expanded.

j_call v_call clone_size d_call cdr3_nt cdr3_aa
TRBJ2-2 TRBV11-3 - - TGTGCCAGCAGCTTAGGAGGGGTGGTCACCGGGGAGCTGTTTTTT CASSLGGVVTGELFF
TRBJ2-1 TRBV6-5 - TRBD2 TGTGCCAGCACGTCCTTCGGGGAGGGAGACAATGAGCAGTTCTTC CASTSFGEGDNEQFF
TRBJ2-3 TRBV6-5 once TRBD2 TGTGCCAGCAGTTACCCGGGGGGGACAGATACGCAGTATTTT CASSYPGGTDTQYF
TRBJ2-1 TRBV6-1 few TRBD1 TGTGCCAGCAGTGCGCAATCGACAGGGATGAATGAGCAGTTCTTC CASSAQSTGMNEQFF
TRBJ1-1 TRBV5-1 - - TGCGCCAGCAGCGGGATGGGCACTGAAGCTTTCTTT CASSGMGTEAFF
TRBJ1-5 TRBV2 once - TGTGCCAGCAGTGACCAAGGGGCGGTCAACCAGCCCCAGCATTTT CASSDQGAVNQPQHF
TRBJ2-7 TRBV5-6 - - TGTGCCAGCAGCTACAGGGTTAGCCGCTACGAGCAGTACTTC CASSYRVSRYEQYF
TRBJ1-4 TRBV6-6 - - TGTGCCAGCAGTTACTCGGCCGCGGTTGCTAATGAAAAACTGTTTTTT CASSYSAAVANEKLFF
TRBJ1-6 TRBV6-1 few - TGTGCCAGCAGTGAAACCACTACGTCAAGAATGGGAAATTCACCCCTCCACTTT CASSETTTSRMGNSPLHF
TRBJ1-2 TRBV29-1 - - TGCAGCGTTGAGGGGACGGGAGGTGGCTACACCTTC CSVEGTGGGYTF
TRBJ1-5 TRBV5-6 - - TGTGCCAGCAGCGTCATCCAAGGGGGAGCTCAGCCCCAGCATTTT CASSVIQGGAQPQHF
TRBJ1-5 TRBV19 - - TGTGCCAGCAGGGGTCCTCATAGCAATCAGCCCCAGCATTTT CASRGPHSNQPQHF
TRBJ1-5 TRBV7-9 - - TGTGCCAGCAGCCCTAAAGTTCGCGCCTGGGATCAGCCCCAGCATTTT CASSPKVRAWDQPQHF
TRBJ2-3 TRBV6-5 - - TGTGCCAGTCAGAGGGCAGGTACGCAGTATTTT CASQRAGTQYF
TRBJ2-3 TRBV5-1 - TRBD1 TGCGCCAGCAGCAGCGGGACAGGGCCCCCAGATACGCAGTATTTT CASSSGTGPPDTQYF
TRBJ2-3 TRBV7-3 - - TGTGCCAGCAGCTTAACGGGTCAAACAGGCTCTAACACAGATACGCAGTATTTT CASSLTGQTGSNTDTQYF
TRBJ1-6 TRBV5-6 - TRBD1 TGTGCCAGCAGCTACAGGACAGGGAATTCACCCCTCCACTTT CASSYRTGNSPLHF
TRBJ2-2 TRBV2 - TRBD2 TGTGCCAGCCGGTTAGCGGGGGGGGACACCGGGGAGCTGTTTTTT CASRLAGGDTGELFF
TRBJ1-1 TRBV5-1 once - TGCGCCAGCAGCTTGAGTTGGGGACTGGACACTGAAGCTTTCTTT CASSLSWGLDTEAFF
TRBJ2-1 TRBV11-3 - - TGTGCCAGCAGCCCTGGCCCGGGGGTGGGTGAGCAGTTCTTC CASSPGPGVGEQFF
TRBJ1-4 TRBV5-1 - - TGCGCCAGCAGCTTCCAGGGCCCGAAAGAAAAACTGTTTTTT CASSFQGPKEKLFF
TRBJ2-3 TRBV6-1 few TRBD2 TGTGCCAGCAGTGTCATAGCGGGGGGCCTTAGGGGCACAGATACGCAGTATTTT CASSVIAGGLRGTDTQYF
TRBJ2-7 TRBV7-2 once - TGTGCCAGCAGCTTCTCCTCGTCCTACGAGCAGTACTTC CASSFSSSYEQYF
TRBJ2-1 TRBV7-3 - - TGTGCCAGCAGCTTAAAGGACGGCCCGTATGAGCAGTTCTTC CASSLKDGPYEQFF
TRBJ1-2 TRBV5-4 once TRBD1 TGTGCCAGCAGCTCGGGGCTGACAGGGACGGGCCATGGCTACACCTTC CASSSGLTGTGHGYTF
TRBJ1-3 TRBV6-4 - - TGTGCCAGCAAGAATGACAGGCGTCTCAACACCATATATTTT CASKNDRRLNTIYF
TRBJ1-5 TRBV2 - - TGTGCCAGCAGTCGCGAGACTATAAATCAGCCCCAGCATTTT CASSRETINQPQHF
TRBJ1-1 TRBV6-5 - - TGTGCCAGCAGTTACTCTCCGGGGACTGAAGCTTTCTTT CASSYSPGTEAFF
TRBJ2-1 TRBV27 once TRBD1 TGTGCCAGCAGCTCGACAGGGGCCGGCAATGAGCAGTTCTTC CASSSTGAGNEQFF
TRBJ1-2 TRBV29-1 - - TGCAGCGTTTTACTAGGACAGCCCTATGGCTACACCTTC CSVLLGQPYGYTF
TRBJ2-5 TRBV29-1 - - TGCAGCGTAGCGGGACAGCTAGAGACCCAGTACTTC CSVAGQLETQYF
TRBJ1-3 TRBV19 - - TGTGCCAGTATCCTCTCCGCCTCGCCGGCTGGAAACACCATATATTTT CASILSASPAGNTIYF
TRBJ2-5 TRBV10-3 - - TGTGCCATCAGTGGCCTAGCGACAGAGACCCAGTACTTC CAISGLATETQYF
TRBJ1-6 TRBV6-5 - - TGTGCCAGCAGCCAAGCGGAGGCCAGATCACCCCTCCACTTT CASSQAEARSPLHF
TRBJ1-2 TRBV19 - - TGTGCCAGTAAACGCCGGGACCTCTATGGCTACACCTTC CASKRRDLYGYTF
TRBJ2-3 TRBV27 - TRBD2 TGTGCCAGCAGTCCGACCCAGTTAGCGGGGGGCATGAAAGATACGCAGTATTTT CASSPTQLAGGMKDTQYF
TRBJ1-6 TRBV4-2 few - TGTGCCAGCAGCCGAGAAAGCTCCTATAATTCACCCCTCCACTTT CASSRESSYNSPLHF
TRBJ1-5 TRBV19 - - TGTGCCAGTAGAAAGGACGGCTGGTTTGGTCAGCCCCAGCATTTT CASRKDGWFGQPQHF
TRBJ1-2 TRBV29-1 - - TGCAGCGTTGTAGGACAGACATTCTATGGCTACACCTTC CSVVGQTFYGYTF
TRBJ1-2 TRBV6-5 - - TGTGCCAGCAGTTACGAAGGGGCAGGGGGCTACACCTTC CASSYEGAGGYTF
TRBJ2-7 TRBV18 - - TGTGCCAGCTCACCCCAGGGGTACGACGAGCAGTACTTC CASSPQGYDEQYF
TRBJ1-1 TRBV25-1 - - TGTGCCAGTGGGGGGACTGAAGCTTTCTTT CASGGTEAFF
TRBJ1-1 TRBV12-5 - - TGTGCTAGTGGTTACTCCGGGGGAAACACTGAAGCTTTCTTT CASGYSGGNTEAFF
TRBJ1-2 TRBV10-2 - TRBD1 TGCGCCAGCAGTGAGTTCTTAAGGGACAGGGGGCGCCTGGACTATGGCTACACCTTC CASSEFLRDRGRLDYGYTF
TRBJ1-2 TRBV18 few - TGTGCCAGCTCCCCCCCCGGGGAAGGGGCTTGGTATGGCTACACCTTC CASSPPGEGAWYGYTF
TRBJ2-1 TRBV4-1 - - TGCGCCAGCAGCCTCCGGGACTCCAATGAGCAGTTCTTC CASSLRDSNEQFF
TRBJ2-6 TRBV11-2 - - TGTGCCAGCAGCTTAGTACTGGGGGCTGGGGCCAACGTCCTGGCTTTC CASSLVLGAGANVLAF
TRBJ2-2 TRBV9 - - TGTGCCAGCAGCGTAAGTGTACGGAAGCCGAACACCGGGGAGCTGTTTTTT CASSVSVRKPNTGELFF
TRBJ1-3 TRBV5-7 once - TGTGCCAGCAGCCGGAGCGGGAGCGAGGGAAACACCATATATTTT CASSRSGSEGNTIYF
TRBJ2-5 TRBV2 once - TGTGCCAGCAGTCATATACAGGGCTTCCAAGAGACCCAGTACTTC CASSHIQGFQETQYF
TRBJ1-3 TRBV6-5 - TRBD1 TGTGCCAGCAGTTACGACAGGGGGCGAGAAAACACCATATATTTT CASSYDRGRENTIYF
TRBJ1-2 TRBV25-1 - TRBD1 TGTGCCAGCAGTGACCAGGGGGCGCGCGGCTACACCTTC CASSDQGARGYTF